A single sample is the source of the 22 T cell receptor beta chains below, sequenced in a study of HIV-infected patients and healthy controls. Whole blood was used without fractionation, so all unsorted peripheral T cells were included. About 550 ng RNA was reverse transcribed with alpha and beta constant-region primers. Separate chain-specific third strand synthesis with multiplexing indices produced the alpha and beta libraries. TCRdb re-called the 5' RACE reads through MiXCR, storing one row per CDR3 protein. The table includes 15,000 to 20,000 distinct CDR3 sequences, 5% to 6.5% detected once. Sequenced: blood. The receptors here all came from an adult in good health.

This clonotype was counted ten times or more. The CDR3: CASSLGMKTQYF. In DNA, the CDR3 is TGTGCCAGCAGCTTGGGGATGAAGACCCAGTACTTC. The chain carries TRBV5-6 and TRBJ2-5; the D is unclear. The CDR3 has 12 amino acids. Germline V gives CDR1 SGHDT, CDR2 YYEEEE. Trimming removed 0 bases at V and 6 bases at J, with 6 bases between.

Sample share makes this clonotype medium-sized (0.01 to 0.1%). The rearrangement uses TRBV12-3 or TRBV12-4 and TRBJ1-1, with D possibly matching TRBD1 (6 bases). This CDR3 has 13 amino acids. Trimming took off 1 base at V and 11 bases at J, with 14 bases between the two ends. The CDR3 DNA sequence: TGTGCCAGCAGTTTAGTTGCGGGGGCTTTGGCTTTCTTT. It yields the protein CASSLVAGALAFF.

This clonotype was detected many times. This chain joins TRBV11-2 and TRBJ1-1; maybe TRBD1 (6 bases). Trimming cost V 3 bases and J 1 base, with 12 bases left between them. This CDR3 is built from 15 residues. Germline V gene data show CDR1 as SGHAT and CDR2 as FQNNGV. The CDR3 region is CASSFDRQENTEAFF. Written as DNA, the CDR3 is TGTGCCAGCAGCTTCGATCGACAGGAGAACACTGAAGCTTTCTTT.

This clonotype was recorded many times. The rearrangement joins TRBV14 to TRBJ1-2; TRBD1 aligns across 8 bases. In germline, CDR1 is SGHDN, CDR2 FVKESK. This CDR3 spans 13 amino acids. V was clipped by 4 bases and J by 7 bases; unmatched bases: 5. The CDR3 DNA sequence: TGTGCCAGCAGCCGCGGGACAGGCGGTGGCTACACCTTC. Translated, it gives CASSRGTGGGYTF.

Only a few counts were recorded for this clonotype. The chain combines TRBV29-1 with TRBJ1-4; TRBD1 is a possible D gene (5 bases). Germline V gives CDR1 SQVTM, CDR2 ANQGSEA. The V end was cut by 7 bases, the J end by 4 bases, with 13 bases between. The CDR3 loop spans 13 amino acids. The CDR3 bases are TGCAGCGCAATCGCAGGGAATAATGAAAAACTGTTTTTT. Amino acids: CSAIAGNNEKLFF.

This clonotype was seen many times. This chain connects TRBV12-5 to TRBJ1-1, with 8 positions matching TRBD1. Trimming removed 2 bases from V and 4 bases from J; junction bases left unmatched: 6. This CDR3 has 15 residues. Germline V CDR1 and CDR2: LGHNT, FRNRAP. The CDR3: CASGLLSGGSTEAFF. The CDR3, as DNA: TGTGCTAGTGGTTTGCTGTCAGGGGGCAGCACTGAAGCTTTCTTT. Using reference TRBV12-5 and TRBJ1-1 for the parts outside the CDR3, the full variable domain is DARVTQTPRHKVTEMGQEVTMRCQPILGHNTVFWYRQTMMQGLELLAYFRNRAPLDDSGMPKDRFSAEMPDATLATLKIQPSEPRDSAVYFCASGLLSGGSTEAFFGQGTRLTVV.

By proportion, this clonotype is medium-sized. This chain joins TRBV12-3 or TRBV12-4 and TRBJ2-5, with a tentative D call TRBD2 (7 bases). V was trimmed by 5 bases and J by 7 bases, leaving 14 bases between them. The CDR3 is 13 amino acids. The CDR3 spells CASSTSVRGTQYF. CDR3 bases: TGTGCCAGCAGTACTAGCGTCAGGGGGACCCAGTACTTC.

This clonotype was seen ten or more times. The chain combines TRBV7-2 with TRBJ2-1; 8 bases are a match to TRBD1. Unmatched junction bases numbered 2, after V lost 1 base and J lost 0 bases. Per the germline V gene, CDR1 is SGHTA and CDR2 is FQGNSA. This CDR3 spans 16 amino acids. The CDR3 DNA reads TGTGCCAGCAGCTTAGGGGACAGGAGCTCCTACAATGAGCAGTTCTTC. Protein: CASSLGDRSSYNEQFF.

This clonotype was seen more than once but under ten times. The rearrangement uses TRBV7-9 and TRBJ1-1; D remains ambiguous. In germline, CDR1 is SEHNR, CDR2 FQNEAQ (reference sequence). Trimming cost V 6 bases and J 0 bases, with 8 bases left between them. CDR3 length: 13 residues. CDR3 region: CASRGRMNTEAFF. Here the CDR3 DNA reads TGTGCCAGCAGGGGCCGGATGAACACTGAAGCTTTCTTT.

This clonotype has ten or more counts. The rearrangement links TRBV20-1 to TRBJ2-5, with 11 bases that match TRBD1. This CDR3 is 15 amino acids long. V dropped 5 bases and J dropped 1; count of bases not matched to a gene: 6. CDR1 and CDR2 from the germline V gene are DFQATT and SNEGSKA (reference sequence). The CDR3, as DNA: TGCAGTGCTGGGGGCGGGACAGGGGGCCAAGAGACCCAGTACTTC. This translates into CSAGGGTGGQETQYF.

The table lists this clonotype with many counts. The chain is built from TRBV6-2 or TRBV6-3 and TRBJ2-3; D tentatively reads TRBD1 or TRBD2 (5 bases each). Germline assignment: CDR1 MNHEY and CDR2 SVGEGT. The V gene lost 8 bases and the J gene lost 2 bases, with 17 bases spanning the gap. The length of the CDR3 is 15 residues. The CDR3: CASAIPGRITDTQYF. CDR3 DNA sequence: TGTGCCAGCGCAATACCGGGACGGATCACAGATACGCAGTATTTT.

The gene calls are TRBV3-1 and TRBJ2-2, with 7 nucleotides matching TRBD1. From germline, CDR1 is LGHDT and CDR2 YNNKEL (reference sequence). The CDR3 length is 17 residues. Trimming removed 3 bases from V and 4 bases from J; junction bases left unmatched: 11. This CDR3 is CASSHDTDRVSTGELFF. DNA of the CDR3: TGTGCCAGCAGCCATGATACCGACAGGGTTTCCACCGGGGAGCTGTTTTTT.

The chain uses TRBV3-1 and TRBJ2-1; D gene uncertain. From germline, CDR1 is LGHDT and CDR2 YNNKEL (reference sequence). The V end was cut by 2 bases, the J end by 15 bases, with 11 bases between. This CDR3 is built from 11 residues. The CDR3 sequence: CASSQNPRLFF. For the CDR3, the DNA is TGTGCCAGCAGCCAAAACCCACGCCTGTTCTTC.

The chain employs TRBV28 and TRBJ2-3; D not certain. The germline V and J ends were trimmed by 3 bases and 2 bases, with 18 bases remaining between them. The CDR3 consists of 17 residues. CDR1 and CDR2 (germline): MDHEN, SYDVKM. The DNA for the CDR3 is TGTGCCAGCAGTTTTATCCCATATGGCAGAAACACAGATACGCAGTATTTT. Its protein product is CASSFIPYGRNTDTQYF.

This clonotype was recorded many times. This chain connects TRBV6-5 to TRBJ1-2; the D is unclear. Germline V gene lookup returns CDR1 MNHEY and CDR2 SVGAGI. This CDR3 has 12 residues. V shed 6 bases and J shed 2 bases, with 7 bases lying between them. The CDR3 is CASSSRNYGYTF. The DNA for the CDR3 is TGTGCCAGCAGCTCACGGAACTATGGCTACACCTTC.

At least ten counts were recorded for this clonotype. The chain employs TRBV5-1 and TRBJ2-4; no definite D call. V was clipped by 4 bases and J by 1 base, with 9 bases between them. The V gene's germline CDR1 is SGHRS and CDR2 YFSETQ. This CDR3 is built from 14 residues. CDR3 DNA: TGCGCCAGCAGCCCCGTAGGGGCCAAAAACATTCAGTACTTC. Protein: CASSPVGAKNIQYF.

This clonotype appeared many times. The J gene is TRBJ1-1, the V gene TRBV14; D remains ambiguous. Looked up from germline, CDR1 is SGHDN and CDR2 is FVKESK. The ends were cut back, 4 bases at V and 2 bases at J, with 14 bases in the middle. This CDR3 comprises 15 residues. Here the CDR3 DNA reads TGTGCCAGCAGCCGGAAAAGAGGGTATAACACTGAAGCTTTCTTT. Translating gives CASSRKRGYNTEAFF.

The chain employs TRBV24-1 and TRBJ2-2, with D perhaps assigned TRBD1 or TRBD2 (5 bases each). V was cut by 5 bases and J by 0 bases, with 15 bases left in between. This CDR3 has 17 residues. Germline V CDR1 and CDR2: KGHDR, SFDVKD. The CDR3 reads CATSVRPGRANTGELFF. CDR3 DNA sequence: TGTGCCACCAGTGTTAGACCGGGACGGGCGAACACCGGGGAGCTGTTTTTT.

This clonotype appeared many times. The chain uses TRBV3-1 and TRBJ2-1, with TRBD1 as a possible D gene (5 bases). Germline V CDR1 and CDR2: LGHDT, YNNKEL (reference sequence). The CDR3 runs to 14 residues. V was pared by 3 bases and J by 9 bases, with 15 bases between. CDR3 DNA sequence: TGTGCCAGCAGCCAGGGGCAGGGCCGAAGTGAGCAGTTCTTC. Amino acid sequence: CASSQGQGRSEQFF.

This clonotype was counted ten times or more. The rearrangement joins TRBV25-1 to TRBJ2-3, with D perhaps TRBD1 (5 bases). CDR3 length: 13 residues. Germline V CDR1 and CDR2: MGHDK, SYGVNS. V shed 5 bases and J shed 2 bases, with 8 bases lying between them. In DNA form, the CDR3 reads TGTGCCAGCAGTTTGGGGCCCACAGATACGCAGTATTTT. Residues: CASSLGPTDTQYF.

In its sample, this clonotype was seen many times. The genes are TRBV5-5 and TRBJ1-2; the match to TRBD1 covers 9 bases. This CDR3 contains 15 residues. Germline values: CDR1 SGHKS, CDR2 YYEKEE (reference sequence). The junction had 6 bases not matched to a gene; V was cut back by 2 bases and J by 4 bases. The CDR3 DNA reads TGTGCCAGCAGCTTTACAACAGGGGGCGTCTATGGCTACACCTTC. Its translation is CASSFTTGGVYGYTF.

There are many counts of this clonotype. The V gene is TRBV5-6, the J gene TRBJ2-3, with TRBD2 matching over 11 bases. The CDR3 extends over 15 amino acids. Germline V gene sequence: CDR1 SGHDT, CDR2 YYEEEE. The ends lost 4 bases at V and 3 bases at J; junction bases unmatched: 4. The CDR3 spells CASSLGLADTDTQYF. In DNA, the CDR3 is TGTGCCAGCAGCCTGGGACTAGCGGATACAGATACGCAGTATTTT.